The 12 T cell receptor beta chains in this list originate from one sample, sequenced in a study of blood T cell repertoires in COVID-19. Assay: immunoSEQ multiplex PCR; the TCRdb copy retains only in-frame clones and omits some. This table holds 150,000 to 200,000 clones, 70% to 90% found once. Sequenced: peripheral blood. All receptors derive from a woman aged 80 or over with COVID-19, enrolled during active disease.

The genes are TRBV3-1 (or the pseudogene TRBV3-2) and TRBJ2-4; possibly TRBD2 for D (6 bases). Germline loops: CDR1 LGHDT, CDR2 YNNKEL (reference sequence). The ends were cut back, 8 bases at V and 2 bases at J, with 13 bases in the middle. CDR3 size: 14 residues. In DNA, the CDR3 is TGTGCCAGCGCCCTTCGGGGGTCCAAAAACATTCAGTACTTC. This sequence encodes CASALRGSKNIQYF.

This clone has only one observation. This chain connects TRBV5-1 to TRBJ1-4, with D maybe TRBD1 (6 bases). Germline CDR1 is SGHRS and CDR2 is YFSETQ. The CDR3 extends over 18 amino acids. The germline V and J ends were trimmed by 3 bases and 3 bases, with 21 bases remaining between them. CDR3 nucleotide sequence: TGCGCCAGCAGCTCGGCTACCTCGGGGGGGCGGCCTAATGAAAAACTGTTTTTT. Protein sequence: CASSSATSGGRPNEKLFF.

The gene calls are TRBV3-1 (or the pseudogene TRBV3-2) and TRBJ1-6; 9 nucleotides line up with TRBD1. This CDR3 has 16 residues. Germline CDR1 and CDR2: LGHDT and YNNKEL (reference sequence). After removal of 1 base from V and 7 bases from J, the junction contained 5 bases not matched to a gene. The CDR3 loop is CASSQAGTGLNSPLHF. The CDR3 DNA reads as TGTGCCAGCAGCCAAGCAGGGACAGGGTTAAATTCACCCCTCCACTTT.

The chain couples TRBV7-8 to TRBJ2-5, with TRBD2 matching 13 bases. The CDR3 is made up of 15 amino acids. Germline V gene data show CDR1 as SGHVS and CDR2 as FQNEAQ. The V and J ends lost 8 bases and 5 bases, in that order; junction bases with no gene match: 8. The DNA for the CDR3 is TGTGCCAGCCGGCGACTAGCGGGGGGCGGGGAGACCCAGTACTTC. It specifies CASRRLAGGGETQYF.

This clone has only one observation. The V call is TRBV27, the J call TRBJ1-6; the match to TRBD1 covers 7 bases. The germline V gene has CDR1 MNHEY and CDR2 SMNVEV (reference sequence). The CDR3 loop spans 16 amino acids. V was pared by 2 bases and J by 7 bases, with 8 bases of the junction left unmatched. Written as DNA, the CDR3 is TGTGCCAGCAGTTTAGATAGGGGGCGGATAAATTCACCCCTCCACTTT. Translation: CASSLDRGRINSPLHF.

The J gene is TRBJ1-6, the V gene TRBV11-2; 11 bases fit TRBD1. Per the germline V gene, CDR1 is SGHAT and CDR2 is FQNNGV. CDR3 length: 17 amino acids. With V trimmed by 2 bases and J by 8 bases, 8 bases remained unmatched. The CDR3 protein is CASSLHRTGGADSPLHF. The CDR3, as DNA: TGTGCCAGCAGCTTACACCGGACAGGGGGCGCAGATTCACCCCTCCACTTT.

The chain is built from TRBV20-1 and TRBJ2-3; D might be TRBD2 (6 bases). V shed 3 bases and J shed 1 base, with 14 bases lying between them. Per germline, CDR1 DFQATT and CDR2 SNEGSKA (reference sequence). This CDR3 contains 15 residues. This chain's CDR3 is CSASALPGGTDTQYF. CDR3 sequence (DNA): TGCAGTGCTAGTGCCCTCCCGGGGGGCACAGATACGCAGTATTTT.

CDR3 bases: TGTGCCAGCAGCCCCTGGGGACTAGCGGGGATCAATGAGCAGTTCTTC. Protein: CASSPWGLAGINEQFF. The rearrangement links TRBV14 to TRBJ2-1, with TRBD2 identical over 13 bases. This CDR3 spans 16 amino acids. V lost 4 bases and J lost 6; bases outside the gene matches: 6. Germline V gene sequence: CDR1 SGHDN, CDR2 FVKESK.

Worth noting for this clone: The same CDR3 is also encoded by other DNA sequences in this sample. The genes are TRBV27 and TRBJ1-2, with D uncertain. Trimming removed 6 bases at V and 4 bases at J, with 12 bases between. This CDR3 is 13 amino acids long. CDR1 is MNHEY, CDR2 SMNVEV, per germline (reference sequence). CDR3 nucleotides: TGTGCCAGCAGCCCAGACCGACTCTATGGCTACACCTTC. Protein: CASSPDRLYGYTF.

This clone was recorded once. This chain connects TRBV6-5 to TRBJ1-1; 7 bases are shared with TRBD1. CDR3 length: 12 amino acids. J was trimmed by 4 bases and V by 7 bases; bases with no gene match: 3. The germline gives CDR1 MNHEY, CDR2 SVGAGI. DNA for the CDR3: TGTGCCAGCAACAGGGGCGGCACTGAAGCTTTCTTT. Protein sequence: CASNRGGTEAFF.

This rearrangement joins TRBV19 to TRBJ1-2; the match to TRBD1 covers 10 bases. CDR1 is LNHDA, CDR2 SQIVND, per germline (reference sequence). The CDR3 consists of 15 residues. Trimming at V came to 7 bases and at J to 6 bases, leaving 11 bases not matched to a gene. The chain's CDR3 is CASITRQGAVDGYTF. In nucleotides, the CDR3 is TGTGCCAGTATTACCCGACAGGGGGCGGTTGATGGCTACACCTTC.

The chain links TRBV5-5 to TRBJ1-5; D perhaps matches TRBD1 (5 bases). CDR3 length equals 14 residues. Trimming took 1 base from V and 7 from J, leaving 12 bases between them. Germline CDR1 SGHKS, CDR2 YYEKEE (reference sequence). The CDR3 DNA is TGTGCCAGCAGCTTGTTCATCTCAGGGCAGCCCCAGCATTTT. This codes for CASSLFISGQPQHF. Filled out from reference TRBV5-5 and TRBJ1-5, the complete variable domain reads DAGVTQSPTHLIKTRGQQVTLRCSPISGHKSVSWYQQVLGQGPQFIFQYYEKEERGRGNFPDRFSARQFPNYSSELNVNALLLGDSALYLCASSLFISGQPQHFGDGTRLSIL.